This T cell receptor beta chain was captured by sequencing in a study of blood T cell repertoires in COVID-19. Trimming took 9 bases from V and 1 from J, leaving 4 bases between them. The CDR3 is 12 residues long. Original handling: Cell counts per sample came from amplifying reference gene primers. Data came from immunoSEQ multiplex PCR; TCRdb stores just in-frame clones and leaves some out. The V and J calls and clone size are taken from that table; D and trimming were inferred from the DNA. The profile covers a few hundred thousand clones, with approximately 82% appearing a single time and 1.4% taken by the ten largest.

The V and J genes are TRBV12-3 or TRBV12-4 and TRBJ2-6, with D uncertain. Sequenced material: peripheral blood. The receptor's source is a middle-aged woman who had recovered from COVID-19. The CDR3 sequence is CASTSGANVLTF. CDR3 sequence (DNA): TGTGCCAGTACTTCTGGGGCCAACGTCCTGACTTTC.